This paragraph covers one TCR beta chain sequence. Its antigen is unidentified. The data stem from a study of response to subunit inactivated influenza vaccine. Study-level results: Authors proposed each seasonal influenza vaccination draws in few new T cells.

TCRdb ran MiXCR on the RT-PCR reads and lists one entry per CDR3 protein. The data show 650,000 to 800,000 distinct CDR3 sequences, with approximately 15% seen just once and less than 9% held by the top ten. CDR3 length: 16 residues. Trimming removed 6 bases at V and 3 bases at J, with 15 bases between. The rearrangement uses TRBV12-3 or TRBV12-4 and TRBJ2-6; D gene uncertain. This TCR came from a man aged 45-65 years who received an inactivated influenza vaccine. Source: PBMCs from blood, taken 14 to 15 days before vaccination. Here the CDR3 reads CASRQGELVGANVLTF. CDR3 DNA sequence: TGTGCCAGCAGACAAGGAGAGCTCGTTGGGGCCAACGTCCTGACTTTC.